The 25 T cell receptor beta chains below were found in one sample sequenced in a study of shared clonotypes between healthy human individuals. The repertoire was sequenced with immunoSEQ multiplex PCR; TCRdb's copy has only in-frame clones and lacks some. The sample shows hundreds of thousands of clones, 72% of them seen only once. Sequenced material: memory CD4+ T cells sorted from blood. Documented subset: CD45RA-negative fraction. The origin of the receptors is a woman aged 30 to 39 in good health.

This clone has only a few counts. The chain employs TRBV7-9 and TRBJ1-2, with 7 bases aligning to TRBD1. The CDR3 totals 14 residues. The germline CDR1 and CDR2 sequences are SEHNR and FQNEAQ (reference sequence). Germline trimming cut 5 bases from V and 2 bases from J; bases unmatched to any gene: 5. Written as DNA, the CDR3 is TGTGCCAGCAGCCAAATGGGACAGAACTATGGCTACACCTTC. It yields the protein CASSQMGQNYGYTF.

The chain links TRBV5-1 to TRBJ2-5, with D perhaps matching TRBD1 (6 bases). Germline CDR1 and CDR2: SGHRS and YFSETQ. Trimming cost V 0 bases and J 2 bases, with 11 bases left between them. CDR3 length equals 15 residues. The CDR3 sequence: CASSLGDIRQETQYF. The CDR3 nucleotides are TGCGCCAGCAGCTTGGGGGACATTAGGCAAGAGACCCAGTACTTC.

The chain couples TRBV2 to TRBJ2-5; TRBD2 matches at 9 bases. J gave up 4 bases and V 4 bases, and 7 bases lay outside the gene matches. Germline V gene lookup returns CDR1 SNHLY and CDR2 FYNNEI. The CDR3 loop spans 15 amino acids. The CDR3 bases are TGTGCCAGCAGTGGCCTAGCGGGGAGGGGAGAGACCCAGTACTTC. It is translated as CASSGLAGRGETQYF.

This clone was detected only once. The V gene is TRBV5-1, the J gene TRBJ2-7; D may be TRBD1 or TRBD2 (7 bases each). The CDR3 consists of 15 residues. Trimming cost V 5 bases and J 7 bases, with 22 bases left between them. Germline CDR1 is SGHRS and CDR2 is YFSETQ. CDR3 DNA sequence: TGCGCCAGCAGTAAGCGGGAAGGGGGCGCGGGGGAGCAGTACTTC. Protein product: CASSKREGGAGEQYF. The full variable domain, rest sourced from reference TRBV5-1 and TRBJ2-7, is KAGVTQTPRYLIKTRGQQVTLSCSPISGHRSVSWYQQTPGQGLQFLFEYFSETQRNKGNFPGRFSGRQFSNSRSEMNVSTLELGDSALYLCASSKREGGAGEQYFGPGTRLTVT.

V usage is TRBV25-1 and J usage is TRBJ2-2; D may be TRBD1 (6 bases). CDR1 MGHDK and CDR2 SYGVNS come from the germline V gene. The length of the CDR3 is 13 residues. Deletions cut 6 bases from V and 6 bases from J, with 11 bases between. For the CDR3, the DNA is TGTGCCAGCAGGTTGGGGGCGGCCGGGGAGCTGTTTTTT. Residues: CASRLGAAGELFF.

At least ten counts were recorded for this clone. One end of the junction is discordant with germline, which a read error may explain. The V call is TRBV2, the J call TRBJ1-1; the match to TRBD1 covers 7 bases. In germline, CDR1 is SNHLY, CDR2 FYNNEI. This CDR3 has 15 residues. The CDR3 DNA reads TGTGCCAGCAGGGAAGACAGGGCCGTAGGGACTGAAGCTTTCTTT. Its translation is CASREDRAVGTEAFF.

The CDR3 bases are TGCGCCAGCAGTGATAGGGACAGGGGACGCGGCTACACCTTC. This codes for CASSDRDRGRGYTF. The chain has TRBV10-2 and TRBJ1-2; 10 positions agree with TRBD1. Germline CDR1 WSHSY, CDR2 SAAADI. CDR3 size: 14 residues. Unmatched junction bases numbered 6, after V lost 3 bases and J lost 8 bases.

The chain couples TRBV6-4 to TRBJ2-1; TRBD2 matches at 7 bases. Trimming at V came to 3 bases and at J to 8 bases, leaving 10 bases not matched to a gene. The CDR3 extends over 15 amino acids. Germline V gene sequence: CDR1 MRHNA, CDR2 SNTAGT. The CDR3 nucleotides are TGTGCCAGCAGTGAGACGGGAGGCCCTATCGATGAGCAGTTCTTC. Protein: CASSETGGPIDEQFF.

The chain combines TRBV6-1 with TRBJ1-4; D not certain. V shed 3 bases and J shed 7 bases, with 18 bases lying between them. From germline, CDR1 is MNHNS and CDR2 SASEGT. The CDR3 is 16 residues long. The CDR3: CASSDATVTLGEKLFF. CDR3 DNA: TGTGCCAGCAGTGATGCCACGGTCACCCTGGGTGAAAAACTGTTTTTT.

The rearrangement joins TRBV13 to TRBJ2-2, with D maybe TRBD1 (5 bases). The CDR3 loop spans 16 amino acids. Germline-derived CDR1 and CDR2 are PRHDT and FYEKMQ (reference sequence). Trimming removed 5 bases from V and 6 bases from J, with 19 bases in between. The chain's CDR3 is CASSTGLRSRSGELFF. The CDR3 DNA reads as TGTGCCAGCAGCACAGGATTGCGCTCGAGGTCCGGGGAGCTGTTTTTT.

The chain carries TRBV7-9 and TRBJ2-1; 8 positions agree with TRBD2. Looked up from germline, CDR1 is SEHNR and CDR2 is FQNEAQ (reference sequence). Losses at the gene ends were 8 bases for V and 7 bases for J; bases not matched to a gene: 4. The length of the CDR3 is 12 residues. The CDR3 DNA sequence: TGTGCCAGCTCCCCGGGAGGGAATGAGCAGTTCTTC. It is translated as CASSPGGNEQFF. Full variable domain (missing parts from reference TRBV7-9 and TRBJ2-1): DTGVSQNPRHKITKRGQNVTFRCDPISEHNRLYWYRQTLGQGPEFLTYFQNEAQLEKSRLLSDRFSAERPKGSFSTLEIQRTEQGDSAMYLCASSPGGNEQFFGPGTRLTVL.

This clone is a singleton in its sample. The chain employs TRBV19 and TRBJ2-7; D gene ambiguous. Germline V CDR1 and CDR2: LNHDA, SQIVND (reference sequence). The CDR3 covers 13 residues. Deletions cut 7 bases from V and 0 bases from J, with 10 bases between. CDR3 amino acids: CASKKADSYEQYF. The CDR3 DNA reads TGTGCCAGTAAGAAGGCGGACTCCTACGAGCAGTACTTC. Variable domain in full (rest from reference TRBV19 and TRBJ2-7): DGGITQSPKYLFRKEGQNVTLSCEQNLNHDAMYWYRQDPGQGLRLIYYSQIVNDFQKGDIAEGYSVSREKKESFPLTVTSAQKNPTAFYLCASKKADSYEQYFGPGTRLTVT.

The sample holds a few counts of this clone. The gene calls are TRBV14 and TRBJ2-3; D gene uncertain. The CDR3 contains 15 residues. V lost 4 bases, J lost 2 bases, and 13 bases lay in between. CDR1 is SGHDN, CDR2 FVKESK, per germline. This CDR3 reads CASSLRRANTDTQYF. Here the CDR3 DNA reads TGTGCCAGCAGCCTGCGTAGAGCTAACACAGATACGCAGTATTTT.

The rearrangement links TRBV30 to TRBJ2-1; no reliable D call. V was pared by 5 bases and J by 4 bases, with 6 bases between. The germline V gene encodes CDR1 GTSNPN and CDR2 SVGIG (reference sequence). The CDR3 loop spans 11 amino acids. CDR3 sequence: CAWAQYNEQFF. Written as DNA, the CDR3 is TGTGCCTGGGCCCAATACAATGAGCAGTTCTTC.

A remark on this clone: Other DNA sequences from this sample encode an identical CDR3 as well. This sequence joins TRBV7-9 and TRBJ1-1, with D possibly matching TRBD1 (5 bases). V lost 3 bases and J 3 bases, leaving 8 bases between the germline ends. Germline CDR1 is SEHNR and CDR2 is FQNEAQ (reference sequence). The CDR3 is made up of 13 amino acids. The CDR3 sequence: CASSLLGDTEAFF. The CDR3 coding sequence is TGTGCCAGCAGCTTGTTAGGGGACACTGAAGCTTTCTTT.

V and J are TRBV27 and TRBJ2-3; tentative D call: TRBD1 (5 bases). Trimming removed 2 bases at V and 3 bases at J, with 6 bases between. The germline V gene encodes CDR1 MNHEY and CDR2 SMNVEV (reference sequence). The CDR3 loop spans 13 amino acids. The CDR3 spells CASSLPGTDTQYF. CDR3 nucleotide sequence: TGTGCCAGCAGTTTACCAGGGACAGATACGCAGTATTTT.

This chain joins TRBV5-1 and TRBJ2-2; TRBD1 matches 8 bases. The CDR3 totals 16 residues. V trimming: 1 base; J trimming: 3 bases; junction bases outside the gene matches: 5. In germline, CDR1 is SGHRS, CDR2 YFSETQ. The CDR3 nucleotides are TGCGCCAGCAGCTTGAATCAGGGGGCGGACACCGGGGAGCTGTTTTTT. Amino acid sequence: CASSLNQGADTGELFF. The variable domain in full, with the rest retrieved from reference TRBV5-1 and TRBJ2-2, is KAGVTQTPRYLIKTRGQQVTLSCSPISGHRSVSWYQQTPGQGLQFLFEYFSETQRNKGNFPGRFSGRQFSNSRSEMNVSTLELGDSALYLCASSLNQGADTGELFFGEGSRLTVL.

The CDR3, as DNA: TGCGCCAGCAGTCCAGGTAGTGCCTACAATGAGCAGTTCTTC. It specifies CASSPGSAYNEQFF. The chain has TRBV5-1 and TRBJ2-1; D is ambiguous. CDR1 and CDR2 from the germline V gene are SGHRS and YFSETQ. V lost 5 bases to trimming and J lost 2 bases, with 11 bases between them. There are 14 residues in the CDR3.

The chain has TRBV18 and TRBJ2-1, with TRBD2 matching over 9 bases. The CDR3 runs 16 residues. Germline CDR1 is KGHSH and CDR2 is LQKENI. After removal of 2 bases from V and 6 bases from J, the junction contained 8 bases not matched to a gene. The CDR3 sequence: CASSPGAAGGRNEQFF. The CDR3 nucleotides are TGTGCCAGCTCACCAGGAGCAGCGGGAGGTCGCAATGAGCAGTTCTTC.

The rearrangement uses TRBV7-8 and TRBJ1-1; a weak D match, TRBD1 (6 bases). V was shortened by 5 bases and J by 1 base, with 17 bases between the two germline ends. Per germline, CDR1 SGHVS and CDR2 FQNEAQ. This CDR3 is 16 amino acids long. The DNA of the CDR3 is TGTGCCAGCAGCCACGAGGGGGGGGCCCGGAACACTGAAGCTTTCTTT. Translating gives CASSHEGGARNTEAFF.

The chain couples TRBV6-5 to TRBJ2-1; possibly TRBD2 for D (5 bases). V lost 4 bases to trimming and J lost 7 bases, with 20 bases between them. CDR1 and CDR2 (germline): MNHEY, SVGAGI. There are 16 residues in the CDR3. CDR3 sequence (DNA): TGTGCCAGCAGTTCCCGACTGGCGGGTTCGGCTAATGAGCAGTTCTTC. As protein: CASSSRLAGSANEQFF.

This clone appeared a single time. The chain combines TRBV7-3 with TRBJ2-3; 7 positions agree with TRBD2. Germline CDR1 and CDR2: SGHTA and FQGTGA. This CDR3 has 14 amino acids. The ends lost 4 bases at V and 2 bases at J; junction bases unmatched: 3. CDR3 protein: CASSSQRDTDTQYF. The CDR3 DNA reads TGTGCCAGCAGCTCACAGCGGGACACAGATACGCAGTATTTT.

The gene calls are TRBV28 and TRBJ2-7; 9 bases agree with TRBD2. The germline V gene has CDR1 MDHEN and CDR2 SYDVKM. Trimming removed 6 bases from V and 3 bases from J; junction bases left unmatched: 6. This CDR3 has 14 amino acids. In DNA, the CDR3 is TGTGCCAGCAGATTTAGCGGGAGAAGCTACGAGCAGTACTTC. Its translation is CASRFSGRSYEQYF.

This chain connects TRBV27 to TRBJ2-7; 11 bases align to TRBD1. The V and J ends lost 6 bases and 4 bases, in that order; junction bases with no gene match: 8. Germline V CDR1 and CDR2: MNHEY, SMNVEV (reference sequence). The CDR3 covers 15 residues. CDR3 bases: TGTGCCAGCAGCTTTACCGGGACAGGGGGTTACGAGCAGTACTTC. It codes for CASSFTGTGGYEQYF.

This clone appeared many times. J is TRBJ2-3 and V is TRBV2; 8 nucleotides align to TRBD2. The germline gives CDR1 SNHLY, CDR2 FYNNEI. V was pared by 11 bases and J by 6 bases, with 13 bases of the junction left unmatched. The CDR3 consists of 14 residues. In nucleotides, the CDR3 is TGTGCCTGGCTACTAGCGGAGGATACGGATACGCAGTATTTT. It specifies CAWLLAEDTDTQYF.